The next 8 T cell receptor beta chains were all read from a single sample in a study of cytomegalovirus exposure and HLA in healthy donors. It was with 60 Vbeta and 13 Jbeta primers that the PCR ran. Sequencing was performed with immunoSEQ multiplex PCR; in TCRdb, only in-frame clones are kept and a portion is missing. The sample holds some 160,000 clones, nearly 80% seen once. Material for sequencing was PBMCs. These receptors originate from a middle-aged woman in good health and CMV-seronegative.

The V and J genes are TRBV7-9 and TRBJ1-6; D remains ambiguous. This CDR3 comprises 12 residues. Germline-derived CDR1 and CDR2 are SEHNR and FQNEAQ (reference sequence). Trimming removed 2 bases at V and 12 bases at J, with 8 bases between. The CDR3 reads CASSLLGRPLHF. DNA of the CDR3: TGTGCCAGCAGCTTACTTGGCAGACCCCTCCACTTT.

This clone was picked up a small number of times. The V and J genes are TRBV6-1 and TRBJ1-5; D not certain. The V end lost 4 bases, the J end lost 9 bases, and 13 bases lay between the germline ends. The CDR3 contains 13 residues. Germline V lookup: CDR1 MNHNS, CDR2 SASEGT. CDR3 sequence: CASSGSGMRPQHF. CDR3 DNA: TGTGCCAGCAGTGGATCAGGCATGCGGCCCCAGCATTTT.

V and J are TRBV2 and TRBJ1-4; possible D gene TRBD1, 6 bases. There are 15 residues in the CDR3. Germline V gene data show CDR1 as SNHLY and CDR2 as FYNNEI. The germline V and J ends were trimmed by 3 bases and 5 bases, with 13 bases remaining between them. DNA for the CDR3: TGTGCCAGCAGTGATGGCGGGGGCGGGAATGAAAAACTGTTTTTT. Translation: CASSDGGGGNEKLFF.

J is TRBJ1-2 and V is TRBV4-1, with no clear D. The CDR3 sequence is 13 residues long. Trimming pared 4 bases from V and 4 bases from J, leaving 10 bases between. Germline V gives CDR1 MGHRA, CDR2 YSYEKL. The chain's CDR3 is CASSLTEGYGYTF. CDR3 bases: TGCGCCAGCAGCCTAACAGAAGGCTATGGCTACACCTTC.

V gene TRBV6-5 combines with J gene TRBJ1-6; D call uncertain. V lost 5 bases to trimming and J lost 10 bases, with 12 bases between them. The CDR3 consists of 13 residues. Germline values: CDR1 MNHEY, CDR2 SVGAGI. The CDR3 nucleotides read TGTGCCAGCAGTCAACGATACAGCTCACCCCTCCACTTT. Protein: CASSQRYSSPLHF.

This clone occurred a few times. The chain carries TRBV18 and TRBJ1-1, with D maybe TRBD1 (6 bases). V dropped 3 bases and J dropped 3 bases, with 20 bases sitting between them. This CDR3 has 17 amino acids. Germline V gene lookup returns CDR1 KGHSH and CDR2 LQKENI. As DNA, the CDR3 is TGTGCCAGCTCACCTAAATCCGGCAGGGGCGCTGACACTGAAGCTTTCTTT. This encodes CASSPKSGRGADTEAFF.

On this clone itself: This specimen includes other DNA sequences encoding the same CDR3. The CDR3: CASSLDSSYEQYF. CDR3 DNA: TGTGCCAGCAGCTTAGACAGCTCCTACGAGCAGTACTTC. The rearrangement uses TRBV11-3 and TRBJ2-7; D gene unclear. The CDR3 contains 13 residues. V dropped 0 bases and J dropped 0 bases, with 3 bases sitting between them. CDR1 and CDR2 (germline): SGHNT, YENEEA.

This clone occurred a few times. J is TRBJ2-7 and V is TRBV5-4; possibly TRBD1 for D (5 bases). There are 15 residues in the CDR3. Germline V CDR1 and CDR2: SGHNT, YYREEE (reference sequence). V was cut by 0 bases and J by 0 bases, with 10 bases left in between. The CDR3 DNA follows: TGTGCCAGCAGCTTGGGGGGCCCAGACTCCTACGAGCAGTACTTC. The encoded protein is CASSLGGPDSYEQYF. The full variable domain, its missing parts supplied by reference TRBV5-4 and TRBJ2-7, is ETGVTQSPTHLIKTRGQQVTLRCSSQSGHNTVSWYQQALGQGPQFIFQYYREEENGRGNFPPRFSGLQFPNYSSELNVNALELDDSALYLCASSLGGPDSYEQYFGPGTRLTVT.